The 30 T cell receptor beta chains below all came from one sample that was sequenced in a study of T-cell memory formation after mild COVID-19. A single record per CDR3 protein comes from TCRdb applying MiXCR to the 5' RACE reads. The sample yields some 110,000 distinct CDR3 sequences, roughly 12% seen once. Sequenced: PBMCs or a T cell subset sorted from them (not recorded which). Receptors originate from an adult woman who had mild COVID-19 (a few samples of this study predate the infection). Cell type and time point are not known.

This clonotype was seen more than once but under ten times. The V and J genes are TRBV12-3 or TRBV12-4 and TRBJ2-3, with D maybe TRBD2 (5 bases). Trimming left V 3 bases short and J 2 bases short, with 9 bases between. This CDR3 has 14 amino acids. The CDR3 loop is CASSFYGLTDTQYF. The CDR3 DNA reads TGTGCCAGCAGTTTTTACGGACTCACAGATACGCAGTATTTT.

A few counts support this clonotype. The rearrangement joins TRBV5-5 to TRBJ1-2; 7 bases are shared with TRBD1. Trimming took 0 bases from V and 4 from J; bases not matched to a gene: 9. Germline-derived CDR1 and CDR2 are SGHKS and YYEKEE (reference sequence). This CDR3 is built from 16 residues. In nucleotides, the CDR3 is TGTGCCAGCAGCTTGGCCAGGGGGGGGTTCTCCTATGGCTACACCTTC. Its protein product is CASSLARGGFSYGYTF.

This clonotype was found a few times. The CDR3, as DNA: TGCGCCAGCAGCTTGTGGTCTGGAAACACCATATATTTT. Its translation: CASSLWSGNTIYF. This chain uses TRBV5-1 with TRBJ1-3; D gene uncertain. Between the trimmed V and J ends, which lost 1 base and 1 base, there was a span of 3 bases. The CDR3 has 13 amino acids. In germline, CDR1 is SGHRS, CDR2 YFSETQ.

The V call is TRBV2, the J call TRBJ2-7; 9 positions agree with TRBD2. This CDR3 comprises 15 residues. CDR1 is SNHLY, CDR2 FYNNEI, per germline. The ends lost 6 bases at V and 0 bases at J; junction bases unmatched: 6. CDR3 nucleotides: TGTGCCAGCAGCAGTAGCGGGGGAAGCTCCTACGAGCAGTACTTC. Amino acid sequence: CASSSSGGSSYEQYF.

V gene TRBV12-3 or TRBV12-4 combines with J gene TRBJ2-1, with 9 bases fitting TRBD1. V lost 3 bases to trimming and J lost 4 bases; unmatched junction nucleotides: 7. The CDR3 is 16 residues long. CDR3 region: CASSFWTGATYNEQFF. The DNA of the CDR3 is TGTGCCAGCAGTTTCTGGACAGGGGCGACATACAATGAGCAGTTCTTC.

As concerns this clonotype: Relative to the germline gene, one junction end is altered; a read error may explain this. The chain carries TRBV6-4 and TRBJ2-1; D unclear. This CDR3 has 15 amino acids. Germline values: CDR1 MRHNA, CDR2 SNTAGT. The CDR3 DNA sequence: TGTGCCAGCAGTCACTCGAGGAGCTCCTACAATGAGCAGTTCTTC. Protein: CASSHSRSSYNEQFF.

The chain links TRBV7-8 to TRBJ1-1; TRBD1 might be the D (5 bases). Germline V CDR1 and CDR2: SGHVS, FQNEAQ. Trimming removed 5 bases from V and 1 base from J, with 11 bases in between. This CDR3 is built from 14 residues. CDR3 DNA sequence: TGTGCCAGCAGCAGGGGACCTCCGAACACTGAAGCTTTCTTT. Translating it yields CASSRGPPNTEAFF.

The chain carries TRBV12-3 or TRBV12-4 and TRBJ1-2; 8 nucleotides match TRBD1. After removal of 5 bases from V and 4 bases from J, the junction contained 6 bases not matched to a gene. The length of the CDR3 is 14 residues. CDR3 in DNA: TGTGCCAGCAGTATGACAGGGGAGAGCTATGGCTACACCTTC. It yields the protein CASSMTGESYGYTF.

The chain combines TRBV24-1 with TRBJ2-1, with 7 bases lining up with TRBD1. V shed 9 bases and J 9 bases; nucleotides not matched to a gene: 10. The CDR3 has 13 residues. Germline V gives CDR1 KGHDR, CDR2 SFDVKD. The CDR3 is CATGTGEKGEQFF. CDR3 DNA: TGTGCCACCGGAACAGGGGAGAAGGGTGAGCAGTTCTTC.

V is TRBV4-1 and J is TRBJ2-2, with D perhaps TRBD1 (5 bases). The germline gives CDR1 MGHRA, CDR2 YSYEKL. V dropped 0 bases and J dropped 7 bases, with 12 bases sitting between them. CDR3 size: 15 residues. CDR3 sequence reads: CASSQEWGARGELFF. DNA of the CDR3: TGCGCCAGCAGCCAAGAATGGGGCGCTCGCGGGGAGCTGTTTTTT.

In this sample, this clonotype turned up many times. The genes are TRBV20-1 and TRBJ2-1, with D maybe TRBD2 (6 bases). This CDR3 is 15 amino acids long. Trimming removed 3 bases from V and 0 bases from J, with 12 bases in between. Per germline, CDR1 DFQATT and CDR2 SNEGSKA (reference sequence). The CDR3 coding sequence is TGCAGTGCTAGTAGTGGGAGGAGCTCCTACAATGAGCAGTTCTTC. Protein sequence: CSASSGRSSYNEQFF.

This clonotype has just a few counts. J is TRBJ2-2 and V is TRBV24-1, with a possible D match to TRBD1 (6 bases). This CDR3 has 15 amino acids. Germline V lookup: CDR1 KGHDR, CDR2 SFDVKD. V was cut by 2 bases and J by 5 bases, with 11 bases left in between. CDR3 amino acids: CATSDSQQGTGELFF. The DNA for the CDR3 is TGTGCCACCAGTGATTCTCAACAGGGAACCGGGGAGCTGTTTTTT.

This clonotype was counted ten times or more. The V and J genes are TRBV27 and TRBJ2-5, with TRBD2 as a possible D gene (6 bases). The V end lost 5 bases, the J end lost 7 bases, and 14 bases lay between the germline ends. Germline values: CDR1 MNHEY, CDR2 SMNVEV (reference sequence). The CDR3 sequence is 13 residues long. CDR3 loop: CASSPMQGGTQYF. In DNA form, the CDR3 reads TGTGCCAGCAGTCCTATGCAGGGAGGGACCCAGTACTTC.

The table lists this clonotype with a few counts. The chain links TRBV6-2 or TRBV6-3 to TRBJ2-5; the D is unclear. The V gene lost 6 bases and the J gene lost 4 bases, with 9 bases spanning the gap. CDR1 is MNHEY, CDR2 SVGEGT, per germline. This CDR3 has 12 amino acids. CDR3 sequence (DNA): TGTGCCAGCAGCGAAGGCGGAGAGACCCAGTACTTC. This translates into CASSEGGETQYF.

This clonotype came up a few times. The chain's CDR3 is CASSQGSRAEQYF. As DNA, the CDR3 is TGTGCCAGCAGCCAAGGTTCACGTGCCGAGCAGTACTTC. This chain uses TRBV14 with TRBJ2-7, with D hard to call. The V and J ends lost 1 base and 6 bases respectively, with 10 bases between them. CDR1 SGHDN and CDR2 FVKESK come from the germline V gene. The CDR3 is made up of 13 amino acids.

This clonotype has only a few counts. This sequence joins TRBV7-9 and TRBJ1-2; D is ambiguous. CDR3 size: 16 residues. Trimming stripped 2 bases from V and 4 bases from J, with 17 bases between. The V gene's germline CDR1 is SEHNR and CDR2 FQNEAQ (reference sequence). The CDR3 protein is CASSLIPVPDRYGYTF. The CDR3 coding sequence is TGTGCCAGCAGCTTAATACCAGTTCCAGACCGCTATGGCTACACCTTC.

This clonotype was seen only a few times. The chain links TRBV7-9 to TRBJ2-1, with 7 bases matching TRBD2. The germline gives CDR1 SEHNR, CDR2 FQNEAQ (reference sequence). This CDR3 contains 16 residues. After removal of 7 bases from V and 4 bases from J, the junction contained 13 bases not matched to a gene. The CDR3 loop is CASIPLRLAVYNEQFF. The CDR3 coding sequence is TGTGCCAGCATCCCTCTAAGGCTAGCGGTTTACAATGAGCAGTTCTTC.

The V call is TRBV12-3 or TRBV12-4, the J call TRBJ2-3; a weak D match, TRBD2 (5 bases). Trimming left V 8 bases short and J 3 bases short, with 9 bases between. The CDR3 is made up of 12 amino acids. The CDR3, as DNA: TGTGCCAGCGAGGGTATTACAGATACGCAGTATTTT. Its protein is CASEGITDTQYF.

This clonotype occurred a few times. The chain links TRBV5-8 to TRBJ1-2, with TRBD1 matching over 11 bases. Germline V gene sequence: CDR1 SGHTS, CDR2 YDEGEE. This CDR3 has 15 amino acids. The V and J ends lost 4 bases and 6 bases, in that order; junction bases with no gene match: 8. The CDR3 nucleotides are TGTGCCAGCAGCGCGACCGGGACAGGGGGTGATGGCTACACCTTC. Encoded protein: CASSATGTGGDGYTF. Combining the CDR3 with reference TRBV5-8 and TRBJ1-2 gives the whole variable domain EAGVTQSPTHLIKTRGQQATLRCSPISGHTSVYWYQQALGLGLQFLLWYDEGEERNRGNFPPRFSGRQFPNYSSELNVNALELEDSALYLCASSATGTGGDGYTFGSGTRLTVV.

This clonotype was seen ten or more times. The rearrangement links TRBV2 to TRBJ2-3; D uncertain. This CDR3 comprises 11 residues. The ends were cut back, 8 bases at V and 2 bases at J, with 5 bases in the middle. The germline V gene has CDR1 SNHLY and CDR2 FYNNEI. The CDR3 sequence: CASLNTDTQYF. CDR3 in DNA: TGTGCCAGCCTCAACACAGATACGCAGTATTTT.

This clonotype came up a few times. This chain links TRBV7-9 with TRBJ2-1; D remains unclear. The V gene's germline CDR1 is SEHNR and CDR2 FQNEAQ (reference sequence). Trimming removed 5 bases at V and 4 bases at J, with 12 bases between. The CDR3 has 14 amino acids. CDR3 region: CASSPTESYNEQFF. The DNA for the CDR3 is TGTGCCAGCAGCCCAACCGAGTCTTACAATGAGCAGTTCTTC.

The CDR3 protein is CASSLPRPIQSYTF. As DNA, the CDR3 is TGTGCCAGCAGCTTACCTCGACCGATCCAGAGCTACACCTTC. The chain uses TRBV7-9 and TRBJ1-2; D remains ambiguous. In germline, CDR1 is SEHNR, CDR2 FQNEAQ (reference sequence). The CDR3 contains 14 residues. Trimming cost V 2 bases and J 9 bases, with 16 bases left between them.

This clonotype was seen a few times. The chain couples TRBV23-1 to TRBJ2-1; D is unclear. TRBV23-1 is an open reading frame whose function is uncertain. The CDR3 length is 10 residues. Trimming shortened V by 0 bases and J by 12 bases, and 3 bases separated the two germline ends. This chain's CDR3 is CASSQSRQFF. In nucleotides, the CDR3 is TGCGCCAGCAGTCAATCTAGGCAGTTCTTC.

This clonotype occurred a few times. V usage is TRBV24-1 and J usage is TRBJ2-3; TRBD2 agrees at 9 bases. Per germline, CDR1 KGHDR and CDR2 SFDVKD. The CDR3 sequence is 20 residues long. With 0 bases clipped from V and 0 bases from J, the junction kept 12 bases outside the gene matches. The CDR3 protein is CATSDLTLHSGSGSTDTQYF. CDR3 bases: TGTGCCACCAGTGATTTGACGCTGCATAGCGGGAGCGGGAGCACAGATACGCAGTATTTT.

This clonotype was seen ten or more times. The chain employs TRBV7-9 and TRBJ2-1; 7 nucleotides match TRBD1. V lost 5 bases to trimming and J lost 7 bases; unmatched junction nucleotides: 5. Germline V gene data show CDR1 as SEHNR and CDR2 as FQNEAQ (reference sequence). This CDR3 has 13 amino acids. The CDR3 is CASSGRDRNEQFF. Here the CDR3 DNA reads TGTGCCAGCAGCGGCCGGGACAGAAATGAGCAGTTCTTC. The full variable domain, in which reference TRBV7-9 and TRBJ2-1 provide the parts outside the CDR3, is DTGVSQNPRHKITKRGQNVTFRCDPISEHNRLYWYRQTLGQGPEFLTYFQNEAQLEKSRLLSDRFSAERPKGSFSTLEIQRTEQGDSAMYLCASSGRDRNEQFFGPGTRLTVL.

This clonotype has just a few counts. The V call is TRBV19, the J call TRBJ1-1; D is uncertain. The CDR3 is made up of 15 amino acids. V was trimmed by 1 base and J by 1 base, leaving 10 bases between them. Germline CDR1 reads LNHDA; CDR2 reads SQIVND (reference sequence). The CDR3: CASSIARTGNTEAFF. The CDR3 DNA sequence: TGTGCCAGTAGTATAGCCCGGACGGGGAACACTGAAGCTTTCTTT.

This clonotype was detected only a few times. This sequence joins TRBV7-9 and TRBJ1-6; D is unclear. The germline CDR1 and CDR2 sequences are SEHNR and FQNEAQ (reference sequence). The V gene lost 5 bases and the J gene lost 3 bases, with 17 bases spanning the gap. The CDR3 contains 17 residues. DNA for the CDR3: TGTGCCAGCAGCCTAGGAACCGGGCAGTTCTATAATTCACCCCTCCACTTT. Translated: CASSLGTGQFYNSPLHF.

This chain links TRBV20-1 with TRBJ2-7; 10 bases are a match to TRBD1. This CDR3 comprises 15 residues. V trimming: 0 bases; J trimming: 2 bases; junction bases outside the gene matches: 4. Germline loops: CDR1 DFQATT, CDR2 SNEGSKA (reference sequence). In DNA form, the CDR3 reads TGCAGTGCTAGAGATCCAGGACAGGGGGCCTACGAGCAGTACTTC. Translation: CSARDPGQGAYEQYF.

CDR3 sequence (DNA): TGTGCCAGTTGGGCTAGCGGGACTCGAGGAGAGACCCAGTACTTC. Its protein product is CASWASGTRGETQYF. This chain links TRBV7-9 with TRBJ2-5; 9 bases are a match to TRBD2. The CDR3 runs to 15 residues. The J segment lost 4 bases and the V segment lost 9 bases, leaving 12 bases of the junction unmatched. From germline, CDR1 is SEHNR and CDR2 FQNEAQ (reference sequence).

The CDR3 sequence is CASSPSPQRAYEQYF. The CDR3 DNA reads TGTGCCAGCAGCCCCTCCCCCCAACGGGCTTACGAGCAGTACTTC. This rearrangement joins TRBV13 to TRBJ2-7; the D is unclear. The germline CDR1 and CDR2 sequences are PRHDT and FYEKMQ (reference sequence). V gave up 5 bases and J gave up 4 bases, with 18 bases separating them. The CDR3 length is 15 residues.